This T cell receptor (beta chain) originates from a study of T-cell memory formation after mild COVID-19. Study-wide findings and caveats: Later expanders leaned CD4+, whereas clones that contracted between day 15 and 85 were balanced CD4/CD8.

Trimming removed 2 bases from V and 3 bases from J, with 21 bases in between. The germline V gene encodes CDR1 LGHDT and CDR2 YNNKEL (reference sequence). The CDR3 loop spans 18 amino acids. TCRdb redid the calling of the 5' RACE reads with MiXCR, one entry per CDR3 protein. This sample has about 430,000 distinct CDR3 sequences, with 20% to 25% found just once. For this clonotype: Its matching antigen is unknown.

The clonotype comes from an adult woman who had mild COVID-19 (a few samples of this study predate the infection). Cell type and time point are not known. This chain uses TRBV3-1 with TRBJ2-3; D is perhaps TRBD1 or TRBD2 (7 bases each). The sequenced material came from PBMCs or a T cell subset sorted from them (not recorded which). CDR3 sequence (DNA): TGTGCCAGCAGCCAAATTTTTCGACAGGGAGGGTGGACAGATACGCAGTATTTT. It yields the protein CASSQIFRQGGWTDTQYF.